The present T cell receptor beta chain was sequenced within a study of shared clonotypes between healthy human individuals. Findings of the study overall: Sequencing depth was predicted to influence how clonotypes are shared among donors.

For this clone: Its antigen is currently unknown.

Trimming shortened V by 5 bases and J by 2 bases, and 15 bases separated the two germline ends. CDR3 length: 15 amino acids. Germline-derived CDR1 and CDR2 are SGHTA and FQGTGA. An assay was performed, and its level was deep. Under the authors' procedure: ImmunoSEQ yielded junction-only sequences lacking quality scores, so filtering differed. Generated by immunoSEQ multiplex PCR, the TCRdb table keeps only in-frame clones and is missing some. The V and J calls and clone size come from that table; D and trimming were worked out from the DNA. The data contain fewer than 600,000 clones, 70% to 80% of them singletons.

The sequence was obtained from a woman aged 40 to 50 in good health. Some clones in this sample may be carry-over from other donors' samples. Sequencing was performed on PBMCs. This chain joins TRBV7-3 and TRBJ2-5, with D perhaps matching TRBD1 or TRBD2 (5 bases each). CDR3 in amino acids: CASSPGPGPQETQYF. DNA of the CDR3: TGTGCCAGCAGCCCGGGACCAGGGCCTCAAGAGACCCAGTACTTC. Using reference TRBV7-3 and TRBJ2-5 for the parts outside the CDR3, the full variable domain is GAGVSQTPSNKVTEKGKYVELRCDPISGHTALYWYRQSLGQGPEFLIYFQGTGAADDSGLPNDRFFAVRPEGSVSTLKIQRTERGDSAVYLCASSPGPGPQETQYFGPGTRLLVL.